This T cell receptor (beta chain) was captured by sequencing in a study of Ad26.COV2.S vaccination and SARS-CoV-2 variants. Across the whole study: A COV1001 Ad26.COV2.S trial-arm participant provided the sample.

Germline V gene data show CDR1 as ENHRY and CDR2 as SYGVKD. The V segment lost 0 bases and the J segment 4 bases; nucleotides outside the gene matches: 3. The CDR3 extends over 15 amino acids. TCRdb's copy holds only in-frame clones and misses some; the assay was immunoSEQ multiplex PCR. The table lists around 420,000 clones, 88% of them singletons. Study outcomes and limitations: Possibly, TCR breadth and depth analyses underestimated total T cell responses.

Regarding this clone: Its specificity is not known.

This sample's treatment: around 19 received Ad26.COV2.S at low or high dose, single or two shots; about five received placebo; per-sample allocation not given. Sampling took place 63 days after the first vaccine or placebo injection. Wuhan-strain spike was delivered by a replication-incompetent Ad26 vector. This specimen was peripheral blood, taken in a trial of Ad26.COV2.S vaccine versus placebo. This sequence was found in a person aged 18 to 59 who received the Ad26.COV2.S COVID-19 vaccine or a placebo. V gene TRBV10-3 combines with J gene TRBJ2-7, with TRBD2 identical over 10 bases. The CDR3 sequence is CAISESERGGYEQYF. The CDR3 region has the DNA TGTGCCATCAGTGAGTCCGAGCGGGGGGGTTACGAGCAGTACTTC.